The clone carrying this T cell receptor beta chain was recorded many times. Its antigen is undetermined. For the second PCR, which ran for about 7 to 11 cycles, a sample-barcoded 5' primer and a J-beta primer mix were used. TCRdb analysed the 5' RACE reads with MiXCR anew, one entry per CDR3 protein. This sample has about 1.8 million distinct CDR3 sequences, with less than 50% found just once. These data belong to a study of blood T cells in healthy people across ages. Notes on the study in general: Naive CD4+ cells and diversity were both higher in long-lived donors than in aged donors.

V was trimmed by 5 bases and J by 9 bases, leaving 14 bases between them. CDR3 size: 14 residues. Germline assignment: CDR1 LGHNA and CDR2 YSLEER. The V and J genes are TRBV4-3 and TRBJ1-6; D is possibly TRBD1 (6 bases). Source material: blood. The sequence came from a middle-aged woman in good health. The CDR3 protein is CASSVDRFSSPLHF. The CDR3 nucleotides are TGCGCCAGCAGCGTAGACAGGTTCTCTTCACCCCTCCACTTT.